Each of the 27 T cell receptor beta chains below was sequenced from the same sample in a study of blood T cell repertoires in COVID-19. Generated by immunoSEQ multiplex PCR, the TCRdb table keeps only in-frame clones and is missing some. The data hold roughly 260,000 clones, with 87% observed a single time. Sequencing used peripheral blood. Receptor source: a woman between 45 and 65 years old with acute or convalescent COVID-19.

This chain joins TRBV5-5 and TRBJ2-1; 7 bases match TRBD2. V shed 1 base, J shed 9 bases, and the junction held 10 bases outside the gene matches. The V gene's germline CDR1 is SGHKS and CDR2 YYEKEE (reference sequence). The CDR3 has 15 amino acids. CDR3 nucleotides: TGTGCCAGCAGCTTGATTGCGGGAGCGTTCGGTGAGCAGTTCTTC. This translates into CASSLIAGAFGEQFF.

The chain combines TRBV7-2 with TRBJ2-7; D possibly corresponds to TRBD1 (5 bases). CDR1 is SGHTA and CDR2 is FQGNSA in the germline V gene. Trimming cost V 5 bases and J 0 bases, with 17 bases left between them. CDR3 length equals 16 residues. DNA of the CDR3: TGTGCCAGCAGCCCACGAGGACAAAGGAGCTCCTACGAGCAGTACTTC. Protein sequence: CASSPRGQRSSYEQYF. The entire variable domain, with the rest obtained from reference TRBV7-2 and TRBJ2-7, is as follows: GAGVSQSPSNKVTEKGKDVELRCDPISGHTALYWYRQSLGQGLEFLIYFQGNSAPDKSGLPSDRFSAERTGGSVSTLTIQRTQQEDSAVYLCASSPRGQRSSYEQYFGPGTRLTVT.

This rearrangement joins TRBV30 to TRBJ2-1, with 7 bases identical to TRBD1. V lost 7 bases and J lost 4; bases outside the gene matches: 7. Germline CDR1 and CDR2: GTSNPN and SVGIG (reference sequence). The CDR3 is 13 residues long. CDR3 amino acids: CAFDREVYNEQFF. In DNA form, the CDR3 reads TGTGCCTTCGACAGGGAAGTATACAATGAGCAGTTCTTC.

This clone turned up a few times. The V gene is TRBV29-1, the J gene TRBJ1-4; the match to TRBD1 covers 7 bases. Trimming cost V 6 bases and J 7 bases; bases outside gene matches: 11. The CDR3 is 14 residues long. CDR1 is SQVTM and CDR2 is ANQGSEA in the germline V gene. The CDR3: CSVGNLGQSEKLFF. The CDR3, as DNA: TGCAGCGTCGGAAATCTGGGACAGAGTGAAAAACTGTTTTTT.

CDR3 DNA sequence: TGTGCCAGCAGCAGAGGGACAGCAGGAAACACCATATATTTT. It specifies CASSRGTAGNTIYF. This chain connects TRBV7-8 to TRBJ1-3, with 7 bases matching TRBD1. Germline CDR1 and CDR2: SGHVS and FQNEAQ. J lost 4 bases, V lost 5 bases, and 5 bases had no gene match. This CDR3 contains 14 residues.

Note on this clone: Other DNA sequences in the sample encode the same CDR3. The rearrangement uses TRBV5-1 and TRBJ2-2, with 9 bases lining up with TRBD1. Per the germline V gene, CDR1 is SGHRS and CDR2 is YFSETQ. V lost 0 bases, J lost 3 bases, and 0 bases stayed unmatched. The CDR3 totals 15 residues. CDR3 coding DNA: TGCGCCAGCAGCTTGGGACAGGGGGACACCGGGGAGCTGTTTTTT. As protein: CASSLGQGDTGELFF.

The J gene is TRBJ2-6, the V gene TRBV7-2; 8 bases match TRBD1. The CDR3 contains 16 residues. Germline CDR1 SGHTA, CDR2 FQGNSA. J lost 3 bases, V lost 5 bases, and 6 bases had no gene match. This chain's CDR3 is CASSPQGALGANVLTF. The CDR3 DNA reads as TGTGCCAGCAGCCCGCAGGGGGCGCTTGGGGCCAACGTCCTGACTTTC.

The chain recombines TRBV5-8 with TRBJ2-1; 7 bases map to TRBD1. J was trimmed by 0 bases and V by 4 bases; bases with no gene match: 4. CDR1 is SGHTS, CDR2 YDEGEE, per germline. This CDR3 comprises 15 residues. The CDR3 sequence: CASSIGDSSYNEQFF. As DNA, the CDR3 is TGTGCCAGCAGCATAGGGGACAGCTCCTACAATGAGCAGTTCTTC.

The V and J genes are TRBV9 and TRBJ1-6; weak D call: TRBD1 (5 bases). V was clipped by 0 bases and J by 10 bases, with 14 bases between them. The V gene's germline CDR1 is SGDLS and CDR2 YYNGEE. CDR3 length: 15 residues. The chain's CDR3 is CASSVEGREDSPLHF. As DNA, the CDR3 is TGTGCCAGCAGCGTAGAGGGCAGGGAGGACTCACCCCTCCACTTT. Filled out from reference TRBV9 and TRBJ1-6, the complete variable domain reads DSGVTQTPKHLITATGQRVTLRCSPRSGDLSVYWYQQSLDQGLQFLIQYYNGEERAKGNILERFSAQQFPDLHSELNLSSLELGDSALYFCASSVEGREDSPLHFGNGTRLTVT.

The sample holds one count of this clone. Other DNA sequences in this specimen translate into the identical CDR3. V usage is TRBV5-5 and J usage is TRBJ2-7; D is uncertain. In germline, CDR1 is SGHKS, CDR2 YYEKEE (reference sequence). The CDR3 covers 13 residues. The V and J ends lost 0 bases and 3 bases respectively, with 7 bases between them. The CDR3 DNA is TGTGCCAGCAGCTTGGTATCTAGCTACGAGCAGTACTTC. Amino acid sequence: CASSLVSSYEQYF.

V is TRBV11-2 and J is TRBJ1-1, with 9 bases fitting TRBD1. The length of the CDR3 is 17 residues. The germline gives CDR1 SGHAT, CDR2 FQNNGV. J was trimmed by 7 bases and V by 1 base; bases with no gene match: 13. CDR3 DNA sequence: TGTGCCAGCAGCTTAGTTGGGACAGGGCTGGGAGGGAGTGAAGCTTTCTTT. Translating it yields CASSLVGTGLGGSEAFF.

V and J are TRBV6-2 or TRBV6-3 and TRBJ2-3; TRBD1 agrees at 9 bases. Germline assignment: CDR1 MNHEY and CDR2 SVGEGT. The CDR3 has 15 residues. Trimming took 2 bases from V and 4 from J; bases not matched to a gene: 4. Written as DNA, the CDR3 is TGTGCCAGCAGTTACGGGGACAGGGACGCAGATACGCAGTATTTT. Amino acid sequence: CASSYGDRDADTQYF.

This chain links TRBV7-2 with TRBJ2-7, with D possibly matching TRBD2 (6 bases). The CDR3 spans 15 residues. Per the germline V gene, CDR1 is SGHTA and CDR2 is FQGNSA. With 4 bases removed from V and 2 bases from J, the gap between germline ends came to 15 bases. In nucleotides, the CDR3 is TGTGCCAGCAGCTGGACCGGGACTGGAGCCTACGAGCAGTACTTC. The encoded protein is CASSWTGTGAYEQYF.

V is TRBV2 and J is TRBJ1-2; 7 nucleotides align to TRBD1. Germline CDR1 is SNHLY and CDR2 is FYNNEI. This CDR3 contains 13 residues. Losses at the gene ends were 10 bases for V and 4 bases for J; bases not matched to a gene: 9. The CDR3 DNA is TGTGCCATCGAAGGACAGGCTCTCTATGGCTACACCTTC. Protein: CAIEGQALYGYTF.

The rearrangement links TRBV29-1 to TRBJ2-1, with D uncertain. Trimming left V 6 bases short and J 6 bases short, with 9 bases between. This CDR3 is 11 amino acids long. Germline CDR1 reads SQVTM; CDR2 reads ANQGSEA. The CDR3 sequence: CSVSSTNEQFF. The CDR3 DNA follows: TGCAGCGTCTCGAGCACCAATGAGCAGTTCTTC.

This chain uses TRBV2 with TRBJ2-3, with D tentatively TRBD2 (5 bases). Deletions cut 4 bases from V and 5 bases from J, with 19 bases between. Germline values: CDR1 SNHLY, CDR2 FYNNEI. The CDR3 covers 16 residues. The chain's CDR3 is CASSGIAREGGDTQYF. The CDR3, as DNA: TGTGCCAGCAGTGGTATAGCCCGGGAAGGCGGAGATACGCAGTATTTT.

The chain is built from TRBV7-8 and TRBJ1-5; D remains unclear. V dropped 1 base and J dropped 0 bases, with 10 bases sitting between them. CDR1 is SGHVS, CDR2 FQNEAQ, per germline. The CDR3 extends over 16 amino acids. DNA of the CDR3: TGTGCCAGCAGCTTAGGGTCAGTTTATAGCAATCAGCCCCAGCATTTT. Translating gives CASSLGSVYSNQPQHF.

The CDR3 DNA follows: TGTGCCAGCAGCTTAGAGGTTGGCAGGGGGAACACTGAAGCTTTCTTT. Translating it yields CASSLEVGRGNTEAFF. The gene calls are TRBV7-9 and TRBJ1-1; D is possibly TRBD1 (6 bases). The CDR3 sequence is 16 residues long. Germline V gene lookup returns CDR1 SEHNR and CDR2 FQNEAQ (reference sequence). Trimming took 1 base from V and 1 from J, leaving 13 bases between them. Variable domain in full (rest from reference TRBV7-9 and TRBJ1-1): DTGVSQNPRHKITKRGQNVTFRCDPISEHNRLYWYRQTLGQGPEFLTYFQNEAQLEKSRLLSDRFSAERPKGSFSTLEIQRTEQGDSAMYLCASSLEVGRGNTEAFFGQGTRLTVV.

The V gene is TRBV7-2, the J gene TRBJ1-2; possibly TRBD1 for D (6 bases). The length of the CDR3 is 14 residues. Trimming pared 0 bases from V and 4 bases from J, leaving 9 bases between. CDR1 SGHTA and CDR2 FQGNSA come from the germline V gene. CDR3 sequence reads: CASSLAVRGYGYTF. The CDR3 nucleotides are TGTGCCAGCAGCTTAGCGGTCAGGGGCTATGGCTACACCTTC. Combining the CDR3 with reference TRBV7-2 and TRBJ1-2 gives the whole variable domain GAGVSQSPSNKVTEKGKDVELRCDPISGHTALYWYRQSLGQGLEFLIYFQGNSAPDKSGLPSDRFSAERTGGSVSTLTIQRTQQEDSAVYLCASSLAVRGYGYTFGSGTRLTVV.

This chain links TRBV30 with TRBJ1-6; TRBD1 matches 9 bases. CDR1 is GTSNPN and CDR2 is SVGIG in the germline V gene (reference sequence). This CDR3 is built from 14 residues. The junction had 10 bases not matched to a gene; V was cut back by 8 bases and J by 8 bases. This CDR3 is CARQPDRGDSPLHF. The DNA for the CDR3 is TGTGCCCGACAACCCGACAGGGGGGATTCACCCCTCCACTTT.

This clone was seen a single time. The V and J genes are TRBV5-4 and TRBJ2-1; TRBD2 aligns across 11 bases. The V and J ends lost 4 bases and 3 bases, in that order; junction bases with no gene match: 9. The germline V gene has CDR1 SGHNT and CDR2 YYREEE (reference sequence). The CDR3 is 17 amino acids. The CDR3 DNA reads as TGTGCCAGCAGCCGACGGACTAGCGGGTTGCTCTACAATGAGCAGTTCTTC. As protein: CASSRRTSGLLYNEQFF.

This chain uses TRBV6-4 with TRBJ1-2; 7 bases line up with TRBD1. The CDR3 spans 16 residues. Germline V gives CDR1 MRHNA, CDR2 SNTAGT. Trimming cost V 7 bases and J 6 bases; bases outside gene matches: 17. The CDR3 bases are TGTGCCAGCAACCACCCCCCGGGACAGCGAGTTCATGGCTACACCTTC. Translated, it gives CASNHPPGQRVHGYTF.

J is TRBJ1-1 and V is TRBV2; D uncertain. Trimming pared 1 base from V and 0 bases from J, leaving 3 bases between. The germline CDR1 and CDR2 sequences are SNHLY and FYNNEI. This CDR3 is 13 amino acids long. The CDR3 sequence is CASSEDLNTEAFF. CDR3 DNA sequence: TGTGCCAGCAGTGAAGACTTGAACACTGAAGCTTTCTTT. The entire variable domain, with the rest obtained from reference TRBV2 and TRBJ1-1, is as follows: EPEVTQTPSHQVTQMGQEVILRCVPISNHLYFYWYRQILGQKVEFLVSFYNNEISEKSEIFDDQFSVERPDGSNFTLKIRSTKLEDSAMYFCASSEDLNTEAFFGQGTRLTVV.

This clone is a singleton in its sample. This rearrangement joins TRBV6-6 to TRBJ2-7; the match to TRBD2 covers 15 bases. CDR1 and CDR2 (germline): MNHNY, SVGAGI (reference sequence). Trimming took 5 bases from V and 1 from J; bases not matched to a gene: 9. This CDR3 contains 18 residues. CDR3 sequence reads: CASSRPGLAGGVSYEQYF. CDR3 bases: TGTGCCAGCAGTCGTCCGGGACTAGCGGGAGGAGTGTCCTACGAGCAGTACTTC.

V is TRBV4-2 and J is TRBJ1-2, with 8 bases identical to TRBD1. The CDR3 loop spans 17 amino acids. V shed 2 bases and J 4 bases; nucleotides not matched to a gene: 12. In germline, CDR1 is LGHNA, CDR2 YNFKEQ. The CDR3 protein is CASSQRSGGTGVYGYTF. The CDR3 DNA is TGTGCCAGCAGCCAACGCTCGGGCGGGACAGGAGTCTATGGCTACACCTTC.

The rearrangement uses TRBV27 and TRBJ1-6; D is unclear. This CDR3 has 10 amino acids. Trimming removed 7 bases from V and 13 bases from J, with 8 bases in between. The germline V gene encodes CDR1 MNHEY and CDR2 SMNVEV (reference sequence). DNA of the CDR3: TGTGCCAGCACCACTTCTCCCCTCCACTTT. As protein: CASTTSPLHF.

This clone has only one observation. The chain employs TRBV11-1 and TRBJ2-1; D unclear. The CDR3 runs 15 residues. V was clipped by 1 base and J by 0 bases, with 7 bases between them. In germline, CDR1 is SGHAT, CDR2 FQDESV (reference sequence). The CDR3 here is CASSLELVSYNEQFF. As DNA, the CDR3 is TGTGCCAGCAGCTTAGAACTGGTCTCCTACAATGAGCAGTTCTTC.